The 19 T cell receptor beta chains below come from one sample, sequenced in a study of blood T cell repertoires in COVID-19. Produced via immunoSEQ multiplex PCR; TCRdb's table is partial and in-frame only. The data show approximately 90,000 clones, 70% to 80% seen once. Sequencing was done on a sample of peripheral blood. Every receptor here comes from a human donor in a cohort sampled during active COVID-19.

The rearrangement uses TRBV6-5 and TRBJ1-4; possibly TRBD1 for D (5 bases). Trimming removed 0 bases from V and 8 bases from J, with 13 bases in between. The CDR3 runs to 15 residues. Germline values: CDR1 MNHEY, CDR2 SVGAGI. DNA for the CDR3: TGTGCCAGCAGTTACTCAGGTCAGGGCGAAGAAAAACTGTTTTTT. This translates into CASSYSGQGEEKLFF.

This sequence joins TRBV6-1 and TRBJ2-5; TRBD1 aligns across 9 bases. Losses at the gene ends were 1 base for V and 5 bases for J; bases not matched to a gene: 5. CDR3 size: 15 residues. From germline, CDR1 is MNHNS and CDR2 SASEGT. The CDR3 coding sequence is TGTGCCAGCAGTGAAGGAAACAGGGGGCTGGAGACCCAGTACTTC. Its translation is CASSEGNRGLETQYF.

Comments on this clone: One end of the junction varies from germline; a read error may be responsible. The J gene is TRBJ2-1, the V gene TRBV2; 7 nucleotides match TRBD2. This CDR3 is built from 11 residues. Germline V CDR1 and CDR2: SNHLY, FYNNEI. The chain's CDR3 is CASSWDYFKVF. In nucleotides, the CDR3 is TGTGCCAGCAGCTGGGACTACTTTAAGGTCTTC. The whole variable domain, filled in from reference TRBV2 and TRBJ2-1, reads EPEVTQTPSHQVTQMGQEVILRCVPISNHLYFYWYRQILGQKVEFLVSFYNNEISEKSEIFDDQFSVERPDGSNFTLKIRSTKLEDSAMYFCASSWDYFKVFGPGTRLTVL.

The chain employs TRBV19 and TRBJ2-4; 9 bases map to TRBD2. Unmatched junction bases numbered 9, after V lost 5 bases and J lost 1 base. There are 17 residues in the CDR3. Germline lookup yields CDR1 LNHDA and CDR2 SQIVND (reference sequence). The CDR3 reads CASSGSIAGVAKNIQYF. For the CDR3, the DNA is TGTGCCAGTAGTGGGTCGATAGCGGGAGTGGCCAAAAACATTCAGTACTTC.

The V gene is TRBV4-1, the J gene TRBJ1-1, with 7 nucleotides matching TRBD1. CDR3 length: 15 amino acids. Germline V CDR1 and CDR2: MGHRA, YSYEKL. V trimming: 0 bases; J trimming: 1 base; junction bases outside the gene matches: 2. The CDR3 region is CASSQDGTENTEAFF. Written as DNA, the CDR3 is TGCGCCAGCAGCCAAGACGGGACAGAGAACACTGAAGCTTTCTTT.

The V and J genes are TRBV5-1 and TRBJ1-3; tentative D call: TRBD1 (5 bases). CDR1 SGHRS and CDR2 YFSETQ come from the germline V gene. Deletions cut 6 bases from V and 1 base from J, with 14 bases between. This CDR3 has 15 residues. The DNA for the CDR3 is TGCGCCAGCACCCCCACTGGGGGGTCTGGAAACACCATATATTTT. It translates to CASTPTGGSGNTIYF.

The CDR3 region is CASSPPGASGTDTQYF. DNA of the CDR3: TGTGCCAGCAGCCCCCCCGGGGCTAGCGGCACAGATACGCAGTATTTT. The V and J genes are TRBV5-4 and TRBJ2-3; perhaps TRBD2 as D (6 bases). The germline V gene encodes CDR1 SGHNT and CDR2 YYREEE (reference sequence). V was shortened by 4 bases and J by 1 base, with 16 bases between the two germline ends. The CDR3 sequence is 16 residues long.

V gene TRBV10-3 combines with J gene TRBJ1-5, with TRBD1 as a possible D gene (5 bases). CDR3 length: 16 amino acids. CDR1 is ENHRY, CDR2 SYGVKD, per germline. Trimming took 0 bases from V and 2 from J, leaving 11 bases between them. CDR3 coding DNA: TGTGCCATCAGTGAGTCGGGGGGTGGGGGCAATCAGCCCCAGCATTTT. Amino acids: CAISESGGGGNQPQHF.

This chain joins TRBV28 and TRBJ2-5, with D tentatively TRBD1 (6 bases). The CDR3 has 16 amino acids. The V and J ends lost 6 bases and 1 base respectively, with 18 bases between them. Germline CDR1 is MDHEN and CDR2 is SYDVKM. The CDR3 loop reads CASSSIGTISQETQYF. For the CDR3, the DNA is TGTGCCAGCAGCTCAATTGGGACAATCAGCCAAGAGACCCAGTACTTC.

The rearrangement uses TRBV18 and TRBJ2-2; 10 bases match TRBD2. V was clipped by 0 bases and J by 6 bases; unmatched bases: 4. The CDR3 is 16 residues long. CDR1 is KGHSH, CDR2 LQKENI, per germline. The CDR3 here is CASSPPSGRAAGELFF. CDR3 nucleotide sequence: TGTGCCAGCTCACCACCGAGCGGGAGGGCCGCCGGGGAGCTGTTTTTT.

This chain uses TRBV10-2 with TRBJ1-1; D is possibly TRBD1 (5 bases). The germline gives CDR1 WSHSY, CDR2 SAAADI. The CDR3 has 15 residues. With 3 bases removed from V and 3 bases from J, the gap between germline ends came to 14 bases. CDR3 residues: CASSDVRGVDTEAFF. The DNA for the CDR3 is TGCGCCAGCAGTGACGTAAGGGGTGTCGACACTGAAGCTTTCTTT.

The genes are TRBV28 and TRBJ1-2; possible D gene TRBD1, 6 bases. There are 13 residues in the CDR3. V was trimmed by 6 bases and J by 4 bases, leaving 12 bases between them. Per the germline V gene, CDR1 is MDHEN and CDR2 is SYDVKM. The CDR3 DNA sequence: TGTGCCAGCAGGGGGGCGGGTGTCTATGGCTACACCTTC. Its translation is CASRGAGVYGYTF.

The gene calls are TRBV11-2 and TRBJ1-2; TRBD1 might be the D (5 bases). V lost 11 bases to trimming and J lost 0 bases, with 16 bases between them. Looked up from germline, CDR1 is SGHAT and CDR2 is FQNNGV. The CDR3 extends over 14 amino acids. The CDR3 here is CALDGRAPNYGYTF. In DNA form, the CDR3 reads TGTGCCCTTGATGGCAGGGCGCCTAACTATGGCTACACCTTC.

V is TRBV5-1 and J is TRBJ2-7; 10 bases are a match to TRBD1. This CDR3 comprises 16 residues. CDR1 SGHRS and CDR2 YFSETQ come from the germline V gene. J was trimmed by 6 bases and V by 4 bases; bases with no gene match: 13. This chain's CDR3 is CASSVDTGTGVGEQYF. DNA of the CDR3: TGCGCCAGCAGCGTCGACACCGGGACAGGGGTCGGCGAGCAGTACTTC.

This clone was observed a handful of times. CDR3 nucleotides: TGTGCCAGCAGTCTACAGGGCCGGGACACTGAAGCTTTCTTT. It specifies CASSLQGRDTEAFF. The chain joins TRBV2 to TRBJ1-1, with D perhaps matching TRBD1 (6 bases). Germline V gene sequence: CDR1 SNHLY, CDR2 FYNNEI. The V end lost 5 bases, the J end lost 3 bases, and 13 bases lay between the germline ends. The CDR3 length is 14 residues.

The rearrangement uses TRBV9 and TRBJ2-7; D not certain. Trimming left V 0 bases short and J 1 base short, with 8 bases between. Germline CDR1 is SGDLS and CDR2 is YYNGEE. The CDR3 extends over 14 amino acids. CDR3 nucleotide sequence: TGTGCCAGCAGCGTAGGGGCAGTTTCCTACGAGCAGTACTTC. It codes for CASSVGAVSYEQYF.

The V call is TRBV6-2 or TRBV6-3, the J call TRBJ2-5; D remains unclear. Trimming pared 5 bases from V and 5 bases from J, leaving 9 bases between. The CDR3 contains 12 residues. Germline V gene sequence: CDR1 MNHEY, CDR2 SVGEGT. The CDR3 protein is CASSLLGETQYF. The CDR3 DNA is TGTGCCAGCAGTCTACTGGGCGAGACCCAGTACTTC.

This chain connects TRBV28 to TRBJ2-7; 12 nucleotides agree with TRBD2. The CDR3 is made up of 13 amino acids. From germline, CDR1 is MDHEN and CDR2 SYDVKM. The V and J ends lost 5 bases and 12 bases, in that order; junction bases with no gene match: 8. The CDR3 nucleotides are TGTGCCAGCAGTCGGACTAGCGGGGCGGTCTGGTACTTC. Encoded protein: CASSRTSGAVWYF.

A few counts support this clone. The CDR3 region is CASSLTGLEKLFF. In DNA, the CDR3 is TGTGCCAGCTCCCTGACAGGACTTGAAAAACTGTTTTTT. The chain carries TRBV18 and TRBJ1-4; tentatively, D is TRBD1 (6 bases). The CDR3 spans 13 residues. With 6 bases removed from V and 7 bases from J, the gap between germline ends came to 12 bases. Germline V gene data show CDR1 as KGHSH and CDR2 as LQKENI.